The 22 T cell receptor beta chains reported below all come from one sample, sequenced in a study of cytomegalovirus exposure and HLA in healthy donors. Here immunoSEQ multiplex PCR was the method, and the copy in TCRdb shows in-frame clones only, minus some. The sample holds tens of thousands of clones, around 90% seen once. Material: PBMCs. These receptors originate from a woman between 18 and 30 years old in good health and CMV-seronegative.

The gene calls are TRBV7-2 and TRBJ2-6, with 8 bases lining up with TRBD1. The germline V gene encodes CDR1 SGHTA and CDR2 FQGNSA. V trimming: 5 bases; J trimming: 0 bases; junction bases outside the gene matches: 9. This CDR3 contains 18 residues. CDR3 region: CASSQGTGVVSGANVLTF. CDR3 coding DNA: TGTGCCAGCAGCCAAGGGACAGGCGTAGTCTCTGGGGCCAACGTCCTGACTTTC.

The V gene is TRBV30, the J gene TRBJ1-4; D perhaps matches TRBD1 (5 bases). The CDR3 runs to 13 residues. The V gene lost 3 bases and the J gene lost 7 bases, with 12 bases spanning the gap. The germline gives CDR1 GTSNPN, CDR2 SVGIG (reference sequence). The CDR3 loop is CAWSAGPTEKLFF. The CDR3, as DNA: TGTGCCTGGAGCGCAGGGCCGACTGAAAAACTGTTTTTT.

The V and J genes are TRBV14 and TRBJ1-4; no firm D call. The germline V gene encodes CDR1 SGHDN and CDR2 FVKESK. The CDR3 consists of 18 residues. Trimming cost V 3 bases and J 0 bases, with 17 bases left between them. CDR3 in amino acids: CASSHVERSFATNEKLFF. CDR3 bases: TGTGCCAGCAGCCACGTAGAACGGAGCTTCGCAACTAATGAAAAACTGTTTTTT.

V gene TRBV14 combines with J gene TRBJ2-5; 13 bases align to TRBD2. The V and J ends lost 1 base and 3 bases, in that order; junction bases with no gene match: 5. The CDR3 loop spans 17 amino acids. Germline-derived CDR1 and CDR2 are SGHDN and FVKESK. CDR3 loop: CASSQVLGLAGKETQYF. CDR3 in DNA: TGTGCCAGCAGCCAAGTTTTGGGACTAGCGGGAAAAGAGACCCAGTACTTC.

V usage is TRBV9 and J usage is TRBJ1-1, with 7 nucleotides matching TRBD1. This CDR3 contains 17 residues. Germline CDR1 is SGDLS and CDR2 is YYNGEE. After removal of 0 bases from V and 4 bases from J, the junction contained 12 bases not matched to a gene. CDR3 sequence reads: CASSVGYLGRGSTEAFF. The CDR3 nucleotides are TGTGCCAGCAGCGTAGGTTATTTAGGCAGGGGGTCCACTGAAGCTTTCTTT.

The chain employs TRBV5-6 and TRBJ2-1; D is unclear. Between the trimmed V and J ends, which lost 2 bases and 0 bases, there was a span of 21 bases. This CDR3 is 19 amino acids long. Germline lookup yields CDR1 SGHDT and CDR2 YYEEEE. The CDR3 protein is CASSLRLVPAVPSYNEQFF. The DNA of the CDR3 is TGTGCCAGCAGCTTACGTCTCGTACCGGCGGTACCCTCCTACAATGAGCAGTTCTTC.

The V and J genes are TRBV28 and TRBJ1-2, with TRBD1 matching over 7 bases. The CDR3 contains 12 residues. With V trimmed by 4 bases and J by 4 bases, 0 bases remained unmatched. Germline assignment: CDR1 MDHEN and CDR2 SYDVKM. As DNA, the CDR3 is TGTGCCAGCAGTTGGACAGGCTATGGCTACACCTTC. This codes for CASSWTGYGYTF.

This clone occurred a few times. This sequence joins TRBV6-4 and TRBJ2-3, with 8 bases aligning to TRBD2. From germline, CDR1 is MRHNA and CDR2 SNTAGT. The CDR3 extends over 14 amino acids. The trim removed 9 bases at V and 6 bases at J, leaving 11 bases unmatched. CDR3 loop: CARARGAGPDTQYF. The DNA of the CDR3 is TGTGCCAGGGCGCGGGGGGCCGGTCCTGATACGCAGTATTTT.

The chain recombines TRBV6-1 with TRBJ1-2; 7 positions agree with TRBD1. The V segment lost 3 bases and the J segment 4 bases; nucleotides outside the gene matches: 17. Germline V lookup: CDR1 MNHNS, CDR2 SASEGT. The CDR3 runs to 18 residues. This CDR3 is CASSDWVGTAIGGYGYTF. DNA for the CDR3: TGTGCCAGCAGTGATTGGGTAGGGACAGCAATTGGGGGCTATGGCTACACCTTC.

This chain uses TRBV30 with TRBJ1-5; D not resolved. The germline V gene encodes CDR1 GTSNPN and CDR2 SVGIG (reference sequence). The V end lost 0 bases, the J end lost 7 bases, and 10 bases lay between the germline ends. The length of the CDR3 is 13 residues. The CDR3 sequence: CAWSVGREQPQHF. The CDR3 DNA is TGTGCCTGGAGTGTGGGGAGGGAACAGCCCCAGCATTTT.

The table lists this clone with a count of one. This chain links TRBV19 with TRBJ2-1; TRBD2 might be the D (5 bases). V was trimmed by 4 bases and J by 0 bases, leaving 7 bases between them. The CDR3 runs to 14 residues. The germline gives CDR1 LNHDA, CDR2 SQIVND (reference sequence). The CDR3 region has the DNA TGTGCCAGTAGTACGAGCGGCTCCTACAATGAGCAGTTCTTC. Protein product: CASSTSGSYNEQFF.

The chain employs TRBV18 and TRBJ2-7; possibly TRBD1 for D (6 bases). Trimming took 2 bases from V and 4 from J, leaving 9 bases between them. The CDR3 loop spans 13 amino acids. CDR1 KGHSH and CDR2 LQKENI come from the germline V gene. CDR3 in DNA: TGTGCCAGCTCACCAACCCAGGGGTACGAGCAGTACTTC. This codes for CASSPTQGYEQYF.

The V gene is TRBV6-5, the J gene TRBJ1-1; TRBD1 aligns across 8 bases. The CDR3 consists of 15 residues. J lost 1 base, V lost 2 bases, and 3 bases had no gene match. Per germline, CDR1 MNHEY and CDR2 SVGAGI. CDR3 in amino acids: CASSYQGQANTEAFF. CDR3 DNA sequence: TGTGCCAGCAGTTACCAGGGACAGGCGAACACTGAAGCTTTCTTT.

The CDR3 DNA reads as TGTGCCAGCAGCCTGATTAGCTCCTACAATGAGCAGTTCTTC. Its protein product is CASSLISSYNEQFF. V and J are TRBV2 and TRBJ2-1; D is unclear. The CDR3 extends over 14 amino acids. Germline assignment: CDR1 SNHLY and CDR2 FYNNEI. V was cut by 6 bases and J by 0 bases, with 9 bases left in between.

The V and J genes are TRBV5-4 and TRBJ2-1; possible D gene TRBD2, 5 bases. Trimming left V 3 bases short and J 9 bases short, with 16 bases between. The CDR3 covers 14 residues. CDR1 is SGHNT, CDR2 YYREEE, per germline (reference sequence). Written as DNA, the CDR3 is TGTGCCAGCAGCTCACCGGGAATGTATGGTGAGCAGTTCTTC. It translates to CASSSPGMYGEQFF.

This clone has a single count. The V gene is TRBV6-5, the J gene TRBJ2-1, with D perhaps matching TRBD1 (5 bases). CDR1 and CDR2 from the germline V gene are MNHEY and SVGAGI. V was cut by 7 bases and J by 0 bases, with 13 bases left in between. CDR3 size: 15 residues. The CDR3 is CASTLSGNSYNEQFF. The CDR3 DNA reads TGTGCCAGCACCCTTTCAGGGAACTCCTACAATGAGCAGTTCTTC.

The DNA of the CDR3 is TGTGCCAGCAGCTCGTGGGGGCGCCTAACCGGGGAGCTGTTTTTT. Translated, it gives CASSSWGRLTGELFF. The gene calls are TRBV11-2 and TRBJ2-2; D is perhaps TRBD1 (6 bases). V lost 4 bases to trimming and J lost 5 bases, with 14 bases between them. Looked up from germline, CDR1 is SGHAT and CDR2 is FQNNGV. CDR3 length: 15 residues.

The chain uses TRBV7-9 and TRBJ1-4; 7 positions match TRBD1. Losses at the gene ends were 5 bases for V and 8 bases for J; bases not matched to a gene: 2. This CDR3 has 12 residues. Germline lookup yields CDR1 SEHNR and CDR2 FQNEAQ (reference sequence). CDR3: CASSTGVEKLFF. In DNA form, the CDR3 reads TGTGCCAGCAGCACAGGGGTGGAAAAACTGTTTTTT.

This chain joins TRBV4-2 and TRBJ2-3; D might be TRBD2 (6 bases). The CDR3 runs 19 residues. The V end was cut by 1 base, the J end by 2 bases, with 22 bases between. Looked up from germline, CDR1 is LGHNA and CDR2 is YNFKEQ. CDR3 amino acids: CASSQGHDWGVAHTDTQYF. Written as DNA, the CDR3 is TGTGCCAGCAGCCAAGGACATGATTGGGGGGTGGCCCACACAGATACGCAGTATTTT.

This chain connects TRBV2 to TRBJ2-6, with TRBD2 as a possible D gene (6 bases). Germline-derived CDR1 and CDR2 are SNHLY and FYNNEI. The CDR3 runs to 16 residues. Trimming stripped 3 bases from V and 4 bases from J, with 13 bases between. CDR3 DNA: TGTGCCAGCAGTGAGTCGCGGGGTCCCGGGGCCAACGTCCTGACTTTC. Amino acid sequence: CASSESRGPGANVLTF.

The chain carries TRBV30 and TRBJ1-1; D perhaps matches TRBD1 (5 bases). Germline lookup yields CDR1 GTSNPN and CDR2 SVGIG (reference sequence). Trimming took off 3 bases at V and 1 base at J, with 18 bases between the two ends. The CDR3 is 16 amino acids. The CDR3 nucleotides are TGTGCCTGGAGACACCACCCGGGCACAGGGAACACTGAAGCTTTCTTT. It encodes CAWRHHPGTGNTEAFF.

The chain has TRBV6-6 and TRBJ1-2; a weak D match, TRBD1 (5 bases). In germline, CDR1 is MNHNY, CDR2 SVGAGI (reference sequence). V dropped 5 bases and J dropped 7 bases, with 17 bases sitting between them. CDR3 length: 14 amino acids. The CDR3 sequence: CASSARVGSAGYTF. CDR3 sequence (DNA): TGTGCCAGCAGTGCCAGGGTGGGGTCTGCTGGCTACACCTTC.